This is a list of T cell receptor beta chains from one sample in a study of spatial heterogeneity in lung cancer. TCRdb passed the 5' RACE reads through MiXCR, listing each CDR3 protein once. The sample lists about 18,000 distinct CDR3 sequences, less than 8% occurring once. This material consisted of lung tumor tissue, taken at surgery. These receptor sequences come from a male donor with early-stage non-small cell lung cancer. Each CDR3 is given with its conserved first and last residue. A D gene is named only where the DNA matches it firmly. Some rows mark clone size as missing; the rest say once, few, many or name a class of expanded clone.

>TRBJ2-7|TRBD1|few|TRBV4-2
CASSQRDRDFYEQYF
TGTGCCAGCAGCCAAAGGGACAGGGATTTCTACGAGCAGTACTTC
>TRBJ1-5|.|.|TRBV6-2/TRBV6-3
CASRIDSSNQPQHF
TGTGCCAGCAGGATAGACTCTAGCAATCAGCCCCAGCATTTT
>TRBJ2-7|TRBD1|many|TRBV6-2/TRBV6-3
CASSYGDRVAYEQYF
TGTGCCAGCAGTTACGGGGACAGGGTTGCCTACGAGCAGTACTTC
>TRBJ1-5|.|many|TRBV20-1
CSATLAGQDNQPQHF
TGCAGTGCTACCCTTGCAGGCCAGGACAATCAGCCCCAGCATTTT
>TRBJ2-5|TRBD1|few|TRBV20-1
CSARAGTGRETQYF
TGCAGTGCTAGAGCCGGGACAGGGCGGGAGACCCAGTACTTC
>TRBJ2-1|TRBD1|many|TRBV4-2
CASSQPTGENEQFF
TGTGCCAGCAGCCAGCCGACAGGGGAAAATGAGCAGTTCTTC
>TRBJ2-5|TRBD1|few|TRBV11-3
CASSRGQGRSETQYF
TGTGCCAGCAGCCGGGGACAGGGGAGGTCGGAGACCCAGTACTTC
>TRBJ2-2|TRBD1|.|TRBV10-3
CATTTGDPGELFF
TGTGCCACCACGACAGGGGATCCCGGGGAGCTGTTTTTT
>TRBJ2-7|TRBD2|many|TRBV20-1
CSASTQAGYEQYF
TGCAGTGCTAGCACCCAAGCGGGGTACGAGCAGTACTTC
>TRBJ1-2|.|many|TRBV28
CASSSSPDLNYGYTF
TGTGCCAGCAGCTCTAGCCCGGACTTAAACTATGGCTACACCTTC
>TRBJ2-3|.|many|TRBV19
CASSIRRGGTDTQYF
TGTGCCAGTAGTATTCGGCGGGGCGGCACAGATACGCAGTATTTT
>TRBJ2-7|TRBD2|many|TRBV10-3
CASFSGDHYEQYF
TGTGCGTCTTTTAGCGGGGACCACTACGAGCAGTACTTC
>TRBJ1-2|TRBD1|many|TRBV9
CASSVSTGGYGYTF
TGTGCCAGCAGCGTAAGCACAGGGGGGTATGGCTACACCTTC
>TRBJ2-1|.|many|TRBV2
CASSGSTEKRFF
TGTGCCAGCAGTGGATCGACAGAGAAACGATTCTTC
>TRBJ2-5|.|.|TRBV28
CASSLGRMYQETQYF
TGTGCCAGCAGTTTGGGACGGATGTACCAAGAGACCCAGTACTTC
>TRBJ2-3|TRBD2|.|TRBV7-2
CASSFSGGLGTDTQYF
TGTGCCAGCAGCTTTAGCGGGGGGTTAGGCACAGATACGCAGTATTTT
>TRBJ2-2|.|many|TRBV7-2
CASSLRRSAGELFF
TGTGCCAGCAGCTTACGGAGGTCGGCCGGGGAGCTGTTTTTT
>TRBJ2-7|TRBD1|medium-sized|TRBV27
CASSLVGTGRGEQYF
TGTGCCAGCAGTTTGGTTGGGACAGGGAGGGGCGAGCAGTACTTC
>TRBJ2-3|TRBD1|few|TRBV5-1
CASRGTGLPSTDTQYF
TGCGCCAGCAGGGGGACAGGGCTACCCAGCACAGATACGCAGTATTTT
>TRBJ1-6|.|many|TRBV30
CAWSRSNSPLHF
TGTGCCTGGAGTAGATCGAATTCACCCCTCCACTTT
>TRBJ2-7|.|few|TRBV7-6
CASSPPLRGRSYEQYF
TGTGCCAGCAGCCCTCCATTGCGGGGCCGCTCCTACGAGCAGTACTTC
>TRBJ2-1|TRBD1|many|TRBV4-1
CASSQTQGDRNNEQFF
TGCGCCAGCAGCCAAACACAGGGGGATCGAAACAATGAGCAGTTCTTC
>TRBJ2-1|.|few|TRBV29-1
CSVSRTGSSYNEQFF
TGCAGCGTGAGTAGAACAGGTTCCTCCTACAATGAGCAGTTCTTC
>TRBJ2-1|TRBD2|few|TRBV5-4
CASSRGLAGGQVGEQFF
TGTGCCAGCAGCCGCGGACTAGCGGGGGGCCAGGTTGGTGAGCAGTTCTTC
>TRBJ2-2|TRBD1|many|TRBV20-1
CSASRRAGTGRTGELFF
TGCAGTGCTAGCCGACGTGCCGGGACAGGGAGGACCGGGGAGCTGTTTTTT
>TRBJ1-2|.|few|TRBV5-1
CASSSQEGGYTF
TGCGCCAGCAGCTCGCAGGAGGGTGGCTACACCTTC
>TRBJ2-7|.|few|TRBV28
CASSLLAINEQYF
TGTGCCAGCAGTTTACTGGCCATCAACGAGCAGTACTTC
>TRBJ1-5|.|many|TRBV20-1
CSAPPGGSNQPQHF
TGCAGTGCCCCGCCCGGAGGGAGCAATCAGCCCCAGCATTTT
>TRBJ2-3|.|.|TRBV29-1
CSVEVYTDTQYF
TGCAGCGTTGAAGTCTACACAGATACGCAGTATTTT
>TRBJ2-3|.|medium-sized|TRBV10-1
CASSFSHSTDTQYF
TGCGCCAGCAGTTTTAGCCATAGCACAGATACGCAGTATTTT
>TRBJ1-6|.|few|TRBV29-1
CSVQTGGNSPLHF
TGCAGCGTTCAGACAGGAGGTAATTCACCCCTCCACTTT
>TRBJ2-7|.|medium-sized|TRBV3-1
CASSQSYEQYF
TGTGCCAGCAGCCAAAGCTACGAGCAGTACTTC
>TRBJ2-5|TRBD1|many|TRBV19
CATKDRARETQYF
TGTGCCACGAAGGACAGGGCTAGAGAGACCCAGTACTTC
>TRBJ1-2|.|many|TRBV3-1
CASSQTLQDTYGYTF
TGTGCCAGCAGCCAAACCTTACAGGATACCTATGGCTACACCTTC
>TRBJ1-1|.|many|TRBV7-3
CASSARTASNTEAFF
TGTGCCAGCAGCGCGCGGACAGCTAGCAACACTGAAGCTTTCTTT
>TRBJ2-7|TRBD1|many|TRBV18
CASLPTGDSYEQYF
TGTGCCAGCCTCCCGACAGGGGATTCCTACGAGCAGTACTTC
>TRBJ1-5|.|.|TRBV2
CASSLEDQPQHF
TGTGCCAGCAGTCTGGAGGATCAGCCCCAGCATTTT
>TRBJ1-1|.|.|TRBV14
CASSQENKGTEAFF
TGTGCCAGCAGCCAAGAAAATAAGGGCACAGAAGCTTTCTTT
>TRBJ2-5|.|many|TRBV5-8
CASSPKETQYF
TGTGCCAGCAGCCCGAAAGAGACCCAGTACTTC
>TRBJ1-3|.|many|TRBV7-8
CASSPRTRGGNTIYF
TGTGCCAGCAGCCCCCGCACCCGGGGAGGAAACACCATATATTTT
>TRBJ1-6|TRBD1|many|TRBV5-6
CASSRLGTGNSPLHF
TGTGCCAGCAGCCGGCTCGGGACAGGGAATTCACCCCTCCACTTT
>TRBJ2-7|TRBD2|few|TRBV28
CASSSTSGGQYEQYF
TGTGCCAGCAGTTCGACTAGCGGGGGGCAATACGAGCAGTACTTC
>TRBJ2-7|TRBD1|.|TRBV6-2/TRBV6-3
CASSYSSDRGLGEQYF
TGTGCCAGCAGTTACTCGTCGGACAGGGGGTTGGGGGAGCAGTACTTC